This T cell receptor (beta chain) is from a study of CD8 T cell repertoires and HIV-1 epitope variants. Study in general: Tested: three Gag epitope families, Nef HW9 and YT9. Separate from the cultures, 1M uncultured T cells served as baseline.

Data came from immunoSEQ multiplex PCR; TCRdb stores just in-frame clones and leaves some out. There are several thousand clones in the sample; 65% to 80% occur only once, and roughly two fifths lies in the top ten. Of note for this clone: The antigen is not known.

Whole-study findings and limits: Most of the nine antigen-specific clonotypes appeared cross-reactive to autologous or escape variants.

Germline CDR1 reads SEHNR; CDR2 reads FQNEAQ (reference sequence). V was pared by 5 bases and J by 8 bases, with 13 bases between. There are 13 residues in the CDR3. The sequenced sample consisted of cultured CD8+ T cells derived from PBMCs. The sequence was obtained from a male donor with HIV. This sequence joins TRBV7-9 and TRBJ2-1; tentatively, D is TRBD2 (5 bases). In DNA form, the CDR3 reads TGTGCCAGCAGCCCTGGATCAGCGGATGAGCAGTTCTTC. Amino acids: CASSPGSADEQFF.